This TCR beta chain was sequenced for a study of blood T cell dynamics during melanoma immunotherapy. Study in general: First-line therapy was either pembrolizumab or nivolumab with ipilimumab for metastatic melanoma.

Only one count was recorded for this clone. Time point: week 3, after first cycle of checkpoint inhibitor. At 12 weeks after first infusion, RECIST 1.1 defined response for most patients. Every bulk PBMC sample received the same 350 ng of DNA. Profiling relied on immunoSEQ multiplex PCR, and the TCRdb table lists in-frame clones only, not all of them. The sample carries about 10,000 clones, 84% recorded once. From germline, CDR1 is SGHTA and CDR2 FQGNSA. The CDR3 is made up of 12 amino acids. This clonotype originated in a human donor with melanoma. The sample was blood, taken from a patient treated with checkpoint blockade. This sequence joins TRBV7-2 and TRBJ2-5; D remains ambiguous. Matching the DNA end better, TRBJ2-7 makes the J call doubtful. CDR3 sequence (DNA): TGTGCCAGCAGCCCCCTTTTGTACGAGCAGTACTTC. This sequence encodes CASSPLLYEQYF.